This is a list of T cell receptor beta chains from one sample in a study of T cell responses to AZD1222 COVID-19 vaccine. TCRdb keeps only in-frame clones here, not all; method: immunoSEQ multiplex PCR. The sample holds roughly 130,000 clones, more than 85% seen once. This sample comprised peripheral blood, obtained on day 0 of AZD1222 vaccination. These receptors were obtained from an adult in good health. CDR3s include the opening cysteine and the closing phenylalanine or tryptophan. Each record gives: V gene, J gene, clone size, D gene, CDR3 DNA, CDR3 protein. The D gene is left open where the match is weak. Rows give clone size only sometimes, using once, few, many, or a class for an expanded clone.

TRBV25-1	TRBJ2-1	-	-	TGTGCCAGAAGCGGGTGGGACAATGAGCAGTTCTTC	CARSGWDNEQFF
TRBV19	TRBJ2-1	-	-	TGTGCCAGTAGGGCCGCTACACAAATATCGGGGGCAAATGAGCAGTTCTTC	CASRAATQISGANEQFF
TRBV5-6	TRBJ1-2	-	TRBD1	TGTGCCAGCAGCTCGCCCCGGGACAGGGGGCTTGGTGGCTACACCTTC	CASSSPRDRGLGGYTF
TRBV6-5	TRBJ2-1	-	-	TGTGCCAGCAGTTACTCGGGTGAGCAGTTCTTC	CASSYSGEQFF
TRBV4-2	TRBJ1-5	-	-	TGTGCCAGCAGCCATGGACAGACCGATAGCAATCAGCCCCAGCATTTT	CASSHGQTDSNQPQHF
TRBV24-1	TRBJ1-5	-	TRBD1	TGTGCCACCAGTGACCCGACAGGGGGCAATCAGCCCCAGCATTTT	CATSDPTGGNQPQHF
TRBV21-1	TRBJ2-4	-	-	TGTGCCAGCAGCAAAGTTGTATTCAGGGGCAGTATTCAGTACTTC	CASSKVVFRGSIQYF
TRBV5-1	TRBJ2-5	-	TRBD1	TGCGCCAGCAGATACCGACAGGGCCAAGAGACCCAGTACTTC	CASRYRQGQETQYF
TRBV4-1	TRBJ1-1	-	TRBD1	TGCGCCAGCAGCCAAACTAGGGGGCCCCAGATGAACGCTGAAGCTTTCTTT	CASSQTRGPQMNAEAFF
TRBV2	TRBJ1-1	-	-	TGTGCCAGCAGGGGGGGTTCCACTGAAGCTTTCTTT	CASRGGSTEAFF
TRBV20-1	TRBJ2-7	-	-	TGCAGTGCCGCTCGTCCCGAGCAGTACTTC	CSAARPEQYF
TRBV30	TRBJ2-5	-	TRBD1	TGTGCCTGGAGTACGGGGCAGGGGGTATTCCAAGAGACCCAGTACTTC	CAWSTGQGVFQETQYF
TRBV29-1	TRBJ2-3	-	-	TGCAGCGTCATCACCGGCCAGGGGATGATAGATACGCAGTATTTT	CSVITGQGMIDTQYF
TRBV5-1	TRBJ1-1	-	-	TGCGCCAGCAGCGTAGACATAGGCGGTGCTGAAGCTTTCTTT	CASSVDIGGAEAFF
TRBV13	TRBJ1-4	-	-	TGTGCCAGCAGCTTATCTGGGCCTAATGAAAAACTGTTTTTT	CASSLSGPNEKLFF
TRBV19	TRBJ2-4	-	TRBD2	TGTGCCAGTAGTGGAGCTGCTAGCGGGGGAAAAAACATTCAGTACTTC	CASSGAASGGKNIQYF
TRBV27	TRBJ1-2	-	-	TGTGCCAGCAGTTCCCCGGGCAGGGTTGATGGCTACACCTTC	CASSSPGRVDGYTF
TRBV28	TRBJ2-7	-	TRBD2	TGTGCCAGCAGTTTAGGGGGGGGACTTGAACTTTACGAGCAGTACTTC	CASSLGGGLELYEQYF
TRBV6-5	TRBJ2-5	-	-	TGTGCCAGCAGACGCGAGTACAGGGTGGAAGAGACCCAGTACTTC	CASRREYRVEETQYF
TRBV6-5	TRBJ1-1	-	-	TGTGCCAGCAGTTACTCAGAGGGGAACACTGAAGCTTTCTTT	CASSYSEGNTEAFF
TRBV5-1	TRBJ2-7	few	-	TGCGCCAGCAGCCAGACGGGCGAGCAGTACTTC	CASSQTGEQYF
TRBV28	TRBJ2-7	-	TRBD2	TGTGCCAGCATTCCTAGCGGGCCTTCCTACGAGCAGTACTTC	CASIPSGPSYEQYF
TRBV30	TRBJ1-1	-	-	TGTGCCTGGAGTAAAACAGGTGGGGGGACTGAAGCTTTCTTT	CAWSKTGGGTEAFF
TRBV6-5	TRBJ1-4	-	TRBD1	TGTGCCAGCAGTCGGACAGGGTTGGATGAAAAACTGTTTTTT	CASSRTGLDEKLFF
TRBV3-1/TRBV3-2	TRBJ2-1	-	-	TGTGCCAGCAGCCAAGATCTTGGAACTACCCTAGGCAATGAGCAGTTCTTC	CASSQDLGTTLGNEQFF
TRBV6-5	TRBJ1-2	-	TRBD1	TGTGCCAGCAGTACCGGGACAGGGTGGAACTATGGCTACACCTTC	CASSTGTGWNYGYTF
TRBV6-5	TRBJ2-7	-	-	TGTGCCAGCAGGAGGGGGGAGCAGTACTTC	CASRRGEQYF
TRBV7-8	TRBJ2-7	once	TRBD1	TGTGCCAGCATGGCCGGGACAGGGTTTTCCTACGAGCAGTACTTC	CASMAGTGFSYEQYF
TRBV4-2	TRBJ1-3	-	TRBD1	TGTGCCAGCAGCCGCGGACAGGGGGCTTTCGGTTACTCTGGAAACACCATATATTTT	CASSRGQGAFGYSGNTIYF
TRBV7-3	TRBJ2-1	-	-	TGTGCCAGCAGCTTTAGTACGGGCAGAAATGAGCAGTTCTTC	CASSFSTGRNEQFF
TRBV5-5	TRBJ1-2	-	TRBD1	TGTGCCAGCAACCGCGGACAGGACTATGGCTACACCTTC	CASNRGQDYGYTF
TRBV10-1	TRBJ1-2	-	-	TGCGCCAGCAGCGATGCCTATGGCTACACCTTC	CASSDAYGYTF
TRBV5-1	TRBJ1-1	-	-	TGCGCCAGCAGCTTGGACAGGGTAAACACTGAAGCTTTCTTT	CASSLDRVNTEAFF
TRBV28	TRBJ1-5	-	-	TGTGCCAGCAGTTTAGGGCTTGGTGATAGCAATCAGCCCCAGCATTTT	CASSLGLGDSNQPQHF
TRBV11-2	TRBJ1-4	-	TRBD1	TGTGCCAGCAGCCCCAGGGGGGTTAATGAAAAACTGTTTTTT	CASSPRGVNEKLFF
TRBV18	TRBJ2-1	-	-	TGTGCCAGCTCACCACCCTCCGGCTCCTACAATGAGCAGTTCTTC	CASSPPSGSYNEQFF
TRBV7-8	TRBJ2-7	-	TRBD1	TGTGCCAGCAGCTTAGAGCGTGACAGGGGCTACGAGCAGTACTTC	CASSLERDRGYEQYF
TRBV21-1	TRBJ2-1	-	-	TGTGCCAGCAGCAAAACACCGGGACTAGCGGGAGGGCTCTTCTCCTACAATGAGCAGTTCTTC	CASSKTPGLAGGLFSYNEQFF
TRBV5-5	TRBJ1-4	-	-	TGTGCCAGCAGATCGCAGGGTACTCGTGAAAAACTGTTTTTT	CASRSQGTREKLFF
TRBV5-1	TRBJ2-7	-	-	TGCGCCAGCAGTAAGGGGATCGAGTACGAGCAGTACTTC	CASSKGIEYEQYF
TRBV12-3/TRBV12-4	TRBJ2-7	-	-	TGTGCCAGCAGTTTAGGGGGCGAGCAGTACTTC	CASSLGGEQYF
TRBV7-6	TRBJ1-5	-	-	TGTGCCAGCAGCTTAGGACAAAATCAGCCCCAGCATTTT	CASSLGQNQPQHF
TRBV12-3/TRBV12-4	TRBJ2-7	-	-	TGTGCCAGCAGTTTAGGTACCTTTGAGCAGTACTTC	CASSLGTFEQYF
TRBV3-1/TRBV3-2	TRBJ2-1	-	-	TGTGCCAGCAGCCCAGCGCCTTATGGGCCATATGAGCAGTTCTTC	CASSPAPYGPYEQFF
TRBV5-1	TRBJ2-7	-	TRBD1	TGCGCCAGCGGGGACAGGGGGCGCGAGCAGTACTTC	CASGDRGREQYF
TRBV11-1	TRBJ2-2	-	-	TGTGCCAGCAGCCCATGGGGCCAGGTCGGGGAGCTGTTTTTT	CASSPWGQVGELFF
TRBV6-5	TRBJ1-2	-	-	TGTGCCAGCGCCTTTGAGGGGCCCTTTAACTATGGCTACACCTTC	CASAFEGPFNYGYTF
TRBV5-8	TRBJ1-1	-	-	TGTGCCAGCAGCTTGGCAGGGTTTTTCGCTGAAGCTTTCTTT	CASSLAGFFAEAFF
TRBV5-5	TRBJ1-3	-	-	TGTGCCAGCAGCTTCGCTGGGGGAAACACCATATATTTT	CASSFAGGNTIYF
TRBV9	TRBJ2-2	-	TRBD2	TGTGCCAGCAGGCGACTAGCGGGCGACACCGGGGAGCTGTTTTTT	CASRRLAGDTGELFF
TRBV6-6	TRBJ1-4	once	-	TGTGCCAGCAGTTACCTCAGACGGGAGGAGGAAAAACTGTTTTTT	CASSYLRREEEKLFF
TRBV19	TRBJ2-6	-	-	TGTGCCAGTAGTATAAAGACGTCCCCTGGGGCCAACGTCCTGACTTTC	CASSIKTSPGANVLTF
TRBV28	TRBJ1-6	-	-	TGTGCCAGCAGTCCGCCACGGATCGGGACGAGTTATAATTCACCCCTCCACTTT	CASSPPRIGTSYNSPLHF
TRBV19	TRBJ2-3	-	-	TGTGCCATTTCTAGACAGGGCACAGATACGCAGTATTTT	CAISRQGTDTQYF
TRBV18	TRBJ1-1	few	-	TGTGCCAGCTCACGGGACCAAAACACTGAAGCTTTCTTT	CASSRDQNTEAFF
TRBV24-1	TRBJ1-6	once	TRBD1	TGTGCCACCGGTCCCCGGGACAGTCATAATTCACCCCTCCACTTT	CATGPRDSHNSPLHF
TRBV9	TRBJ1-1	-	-	TGTGCCAGCAGCGCCTCAAGAGGCATGAACACTGAAGCTTTCTTT	CASSASRGMNTEAFF
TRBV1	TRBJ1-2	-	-	TGCACCAGCAGCCAAGAACGGGGAGGGCTTACAGTTGGCTACACCTTC	CTSSQERGGLTVGYTF
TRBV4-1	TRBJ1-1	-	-	TGCGCCAGCAGCCAACCGGACAGAAAACACACTGAAGCTTTCTTT	CASSQPDRKHTEAFF